Listed below are T cell receptor beta chains from one sample, sequenced in a study of CD8+CD57+ T cells in acquired aplastic anemia. TCRdb independently ran MiXCR on the reads; one entry per CDR3 protein. The sample lists about 150,000 distinct CDR3 sequences, roughly 49% occurring once. Sequenced input: sorted CD4+, CD8+, or CD8+CD57+ T cells (not recorded which) from PBMCs. Receptors were obtained from a human donor with aplastic anemia. The CDR3 runs from the conserved cysteine through the conserved F or W. A D gene is named only where the DNA matches it firmly. The size entry is marked missing in some rows and otherwise reads once, few, many or a size class.

abundance	j_gene	v_gene	d_gene	CDR3aa	CDR3nt
many	TRBJ2-7	TRBV3-1	.	CASSQALESYEQYF	TGTGCCAGCAGCCAAGCCCTAGAGTCCTACGAGCAGTACTTC
.	TRBJ2-5	TRBV27	.	CASSFGGGETQYF	TGTGCCAGCAGTTTCGGAGGTGGGGAGACCCAGTACTTC
.	TRBJ2-7	TRBV29-1	.	CSVEGVGDYEQYF	TGCAGCGTTGAAGGGGTAGGGGACTACGAGCAGTACTTC
medium-sized	TRBJ2-3	TRBV7-3	.	CASSHRDQGDTQYF	TGTGCCAGCAGCCACCGGGACCAAGGGGATACGCAGTATTTT
once	TRBJ2-7	TRBV11-2	TRBD1	CASSFPGTGGLYEQYF	TGTGCCAGCAGCTTCCCCGGGACAGGGGGCTTGTACGAGCAGTACTTC
.	TRBJ2-3	TRBV19	TRBD2	CASSTGLAATDTQYF	TGTGCCAGTAGTACCGGACTAGCGGCCACAGATACGCAGTATTTT
.	TRBJ2-5	TRBV20-1	.	CSARDMVWEETQYF	TGCAGTGCTAGAGACATGGTGTGGGAAGAGACCCAGTACTTC
many	TRBJ2-7	TRBV29-1	TRBD2	CSALREGGTYEQYF	TGCAGCGCCCTCCGGGAGGGGGGGACCTACGAGCAGTACTTC
.	TRBJ2-5	TRBV7-9	.	CASSPMDRTPQYF	TGTGCCAGCAGCCCCATGGACCGGACTCCCCAGTACTTC
.	TRBJ1-3	TRBV15	TRBD1	CATRGLAGNTIYF	TGTGCGACCAGGGGGCTAGCTGGAAACACCATATATTTT
few	TRBJ2-4	TRBV2	.	CASSREAKNIQYF	TGTGCCAGCAGCAGGGAGGCCAAAAACATTCAGTACTTC
.	TRBJ2-7	TRBV24-1	TRBD1	CATADRTHEQYF	TGTGCCACCGCGGACAGGACCCACGAGCAGTACTTC
.	TRBJ2-7	TRBV10-2	TRBD1	CASSESWDRGHEQYF	TGCGCCAGCAGTGAGTCGTGGGACAGGGGGCACGAGCAGTACTTC
.	TRBJ1-5	TRBV2	TRBD1	CASSELDRAQPQHF	TGTGCCAGCAGTGAATTAGACAGGGCCCAGCCCCAGCATTTT
.	TRBJ2-1	TRBV15	TRBD1	CATSGDRDRDYNEQFF	TGTGCCACCAGCGGCGACCGGGACAGGGATTACAATGAGCAGTTCTTC
.	TRBJ2-7	TRBV4-2	.	CASSQAGLLYEQYF	TGTGCCAGCAGCCAAGCAGGACTACTTTACGAGCAGTACTTC
many	TRBJ1-2	TRBV2	TRBD1	CASPTRDRKDYTF	TGTGCCAGCCCTACCCGGGACAGAAAGGACTACACCTTC
.	TRBJ2-7	TRBV19	.	CASSISRESNYEQYF	TGTGCCAGTAGTATATCAAGGGAGTCGAACTACGAGCAGTACTTC
once	TRBJ1-5	TRBV19	.	CASGQNQPQHF	TGTGCCAGTGGGCAGAATCAGCCCCAGCATTTT
once	TRBJ1-5	TRBV7-3	.	CASSETSNQPQHF	TGTGCCAGCAGCGAGACTAGCAATCAGCCCCAGCATTTT
.	TRBJ1-4	TRBV29-1	TRBD1	CSVEKAGGEKLFF	TGCAGCGTCGAAAAAGCAGGGGGGGAAAAACTGTTTTTT
.	TRBJ2-5	TRBV2	.	CASDQQETQYF	TGTGCCAGCGATCAGCAAGAGACCCAGTACTTC
many	TRBJ1-6	TRBV7-2	.	CASSLGEGRAPLHF	TGTGCCAGCAGCTTAGGGGAGGGAAGGGCACCCCTCCACTTT
once	TRBJ2-1	TRBV7-3	.	CASSEGYNEQFF	TGTGCCAGCAGCGAAGGGTACAATGAGCAGTTCTTC
once	TRBJ2-7	TRBV29-1	TRBD2	CSVAPRVGGSSYEQYF	TGCAGCGTTGCCCCCCGGGTGGGCGGGAGCTCCTACGAGCAGTACTTC
.	TRBJ2-3	TRBV5-1	.	CASSEMPSTDTQYF	TGCGCCAGCAGCGAGATGCCTAGCACAGATACGCAGTATTTT
.	TRBJ2-1	TRBV20-1	TRBD2	CSAREGTSYNEQFF	TGCAGTGCTAGAGAGGGGACTAGCTACAATGAGCAGTTCTTC
.	TRBJ2-7	TRBV7-9	.	CASSADLYEQYF	TGTGCCAGCAGCGCAGACTTGTACGAGCAGTACTTC
once	TRBJ2-3	TRBV20-1	TRBD2	CSAETAGGPMDTQYF	TGCAGTGCTGAAACGGCGGGAGGGCCTATGGATACGCAGTATTTT
many	TRBJ2-3	TRBV7-2	.	CASSLGDSSTDTQYF	TGTGCCAGCAGCTTGGGGGATTCTAGCACAGATACGCAGTATTTT
many	TRBJ1-2	TRBV4-1	.	CASSQGSGYTF	TGCGCCAGCAGCCAGGGGTCGGGCTACACCTTC
.	TRBJ2-7	TRBV9	TRBD2	CASSTRTSGGLRLGEQYF	TGTGCCAGCAGCACCCGGACTAGCGGGGGCCTCCGTCTGGGCGAGCAGTACTTC
many	TRBJ2-7	TRBV9	.	CASSVGAGSYEQYF	TGTGCCAGCAGCGTAGGGGCGGGGTCCTACGAGCAGTACTTC
many	TRBJ2-1	TRBV2	TRBD2	CASQKLAGHYNEQFF	TGTGCCAGCCAAAAACTAGCGGGCCACTACAATGAGCAGTTCTTC
.	TRBJ2-2	TRBV7-8	.	CVSSFAEGAGDLFF	TGTGTCAGCAGCTTCGCGGAGGGGGCCGGGGATCTGTTTTTT
.	TRBJ2-1	TRBV24-1	TRBD1	CATSDLWGQEQFF	TGTGCCACCAGTGATTTGTGGGGACAGGAGCAGTTCTTC
many	TRBJ2-2	TRBV7-6	.	CASSLEPEDTGELFF	TGTGCCAGCAGCCTCGAGCCCGAGGACACCGGGGAGCTGTTTTTT
many	TRBJ1-5	TRBV12-3/TRBV12-4	.	CASSPTAKPQHF	TGTGCCAGCAGCCCGACCGCGAAGCCCCAGCATTTT
.	TRBJ2-7	TRBV20-1	.	CSARPLGGRDLYEQYF	TGCAGTGCTAGACCGTTGGGGGGAAGGGACCTCTACGAGCAGTACTTC
.	TRBJ1-1	TRBV20-1	.	CSANGGVTEAFF	TGCAGTGCGAATGGTGGGGTCACTGAAGCTTTCTTT
.	TRBJ2-2	TRBV7-8	.	CASSSSRRELFF	TGTGCCAGCAGCTCCTCGCGGCGGGAGCTGTTTTTT
many	TRBJ2-5	TRBV20-1	.	CSAFSGHLQTQYF	TGCAGTGCTTTTTCGGGACACCTTCAGACCCAGTACTTC
.	TRBJ2-1	TRBV10-2	TRBD2	CASRAPGTSGGSIQFF	TGCGCCAGCAGGGCCCCCGGGACTAGCGGGGGGAGTATTCAGTTCTTC
many	TRBJ1-2	TRBV19	TRBD1	CASSTPDRGPGGYTF	TGTGCCAGTAGTACACCTGACAGGGGGCCTGGAGGCTACACCTTC
many	TRBJ2-6	TRBV5-1	.	CASSLVGLGVAGANVLTF	TGCGCCAGCAGCTTGGTGGGCCTGGGGGTGGCCGGGGCCAACGTCCTGACTTTC
few	TRBJ2-5	TRBV20-1	.	CSARGTNEQETQYF	TGCAGTGCTAGAGGGACTAACGAGCAAGAGACCCAGTACTTC
.	TRBJ2-1	TRBV14	TRBD2	CASMRTSGAYNEQFF	TGTGCCAGCATGCGGACTAGCGGTGCCTACAATGAGCAGTTCTTC
few	TRBJ1-4	TRBV10-1	.	CASRADRGEFF	TGCGCCAGCAGAGCCGACAGAGGGGAGTTTTTT
.	TRBJ2-4	TRBV24-1	TRBD1	CATSDPQGNIQYF	TGTGCCACCAGTGACCCACAGGGGAACATTCAGTACTTC